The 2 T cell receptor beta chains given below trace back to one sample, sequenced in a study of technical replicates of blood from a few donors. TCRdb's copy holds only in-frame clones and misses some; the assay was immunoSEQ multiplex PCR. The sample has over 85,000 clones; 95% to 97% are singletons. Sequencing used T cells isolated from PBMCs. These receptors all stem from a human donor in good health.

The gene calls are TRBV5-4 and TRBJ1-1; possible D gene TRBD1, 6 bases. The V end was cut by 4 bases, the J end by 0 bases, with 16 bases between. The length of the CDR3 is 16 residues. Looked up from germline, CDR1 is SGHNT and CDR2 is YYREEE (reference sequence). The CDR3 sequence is CASSPSGQTLNTEAFF. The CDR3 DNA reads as TGTGCCAGCAGCCCGTCGGGACAAACTTTGAACACTGAAGCTTTCTTT.

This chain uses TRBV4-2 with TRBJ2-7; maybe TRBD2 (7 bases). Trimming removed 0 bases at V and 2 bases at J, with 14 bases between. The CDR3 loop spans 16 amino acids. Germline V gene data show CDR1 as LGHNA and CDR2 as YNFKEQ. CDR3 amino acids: CASSQEGGLAAYEQYF. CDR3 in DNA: TGTGCCAGCAGCCAAGAAGGGGGGCTAGCGGCCTACGAGCAGTACTTC.